The source of this TCR beta chain is a study of T cell repertoires in cytomegalovirus infection. Overall study context: Public TCR beta signature analysis indicated the presence of both CMV infection and matching HLA type.

This clonotype was recorded at least ten times. The target antigen is unknown. CDR1 SGDLS and CDR2 YYNGEE come from the germline V gene. Trimming removed 0 bases at V and 0 bases at J, with 19 bases between. This CDR3 is 19 amino acids long. Study-wide points: Of the TCR beta families, the public ones yielded a cumulative frequency that identified carriers of CMV plus the relevant HLA. Clonotypes of TCR beta that were HLA-C-restricted and CMV-specific dominated the ex vivo response.

Using its own MiXCR run on the reads, TCRdb lists one record per CDR3 protein. The repertoire includes under 200,000 distinct CDR3 sequences, roughly 9.8% of them detected once, and 4.6% sits in the top ten. This TCR derives from a human donor in good health (CMV status not recorded). Some clones in this sample may be carry-over from other donors' samples. The sequenced sample consisted of PBMCs. The chain uses TRBV9 and TRBJ2-1, with D tentatively TRBD1 (7 bases). CDR3 bases: TGTGCCAGCAGCGTAGGTAGTGCAGGGGGGACCCCCTCCTACAATGAGCAGTTCTTC. It codes for CASSVGSAGGTPSYNEQFF. The full variable domain, rest sourced from reference TRBV9 and TRBJ2-1, is DSGVTQTPKHLITATGQRVTLRCSPRSGDLSVYWYQQSLDQGLQFLIQYYNGEERAKGNILERFSAQQFPDLHSELNLSSLELGDSALYFCASSVGSAGGTPSYNEQFFGPGTRLTVL.